This entry concerns a single TCR beta chain. CDR3 length: 13 amino acids. V gave up 0 bases and J gave up 3 bases, with 5 bases separating them. The germline gives CDR1 KGHSH, CDR2 LQKENI. Original processing notes: By means of reference gene primer amplification, nucleated cell counts were estimated. TCRdb's copy holds only in-frame clones and misses some; the assay was immunoSEQ multiplex PCR. The D gene and trimming were derived from the DNA, and the V and J assignments and clone size from that table. Here the sample spans approximately 240,000 clones, approximately 81% being singletons. The sample originates from a study of blood T cell repertoires in COVID-19. Across the whole study: Spain, Italy and the United States supplied samples that represented acute and convalescent COVID-19. T cells, B-cell-depleted T cells, or PBMCs supplied cDNA or gDNA.

The chain carries TRBV18 and TRBJ2-5; D ambiguous. The sequenced sample was peripheral blood. This TCR derives from a woman between 55 and 75 years old who had recovered from COVID-19. The CDR3 DNA reads TGTGCCAGCTCACCACCTAGTGAAGAGACCCAGTACTTC. Translating it yields CASSPPSEETQYF.